This T cell receptor (beta chain) was retrieved from a study of blood T cell repertoires in COVID-19. Study overall: Sites across the United States, Italy and Spain contributed samples from acute and convalescent COVID-19.

Trimming pared 3 bases from V and 10 bases from J, leaving 7 bases between. The CDR3 length is 10 residues. Germline V CDR1 and CDR2: SGDLS, YYNGEE. The data were produced by immunoSEQ multiplex PCR, yet TCRdb's version contains in-frame clones alone and is incomplete. Altogether a few hundred thousand clones are present, 85% being singletons, with the ten largest covering approximately 3.7%. Sequencing used peripheral blood. V usage is TRBV9 and J usage is TRBJ1-2; no reliable D call. The receptor was derived from a woman younger than 30 with acute or convalescent COVID-19. DNA of the CDR3: TGTGCCAGCAGCGGGGCCTTCTACACCTTC. Amino acid sequence: CASSGAFYTF.